Following are 29 T cell receptor beta chains from one sample sequenced in a study of blood T cells in healthy people across ages. Using a J-beta primer mix together with a sample-barcoded 5' primer, a second PCR was run for about 6 to 11 cycles. One entry per CDR3 protein results from TCRdb running MiXCR on the 5' RACE reads. The sample holds about 1,500,000 distinct CDR3 sequences, roughly 27% seen once. Sequencing was carried out using blood. These receptors all come from a woman between 25 and 40 years old in good health.

The CDR3: CASTGAGGGNEQFF. The CDR3, as DNA: TGTGCCAGCACCGGAGCGGGAGGGGGCAATGAGCAGTTCTTC. V gene TRBV7-2 combines with J gene TRBJ2-1; TRBD2 agrees at 10 bases. Germline CDR1 SGHTA, CDR2 FQGNSA. Losses at the gene ends were 7 bases for V and 6 bases for J; bases not matched to a gene: 6. This CDR3 has 14 amino acids.

This clonotype was seen a few times. The chain has TRBV5-1 and TRBJ2-3; 14 bases map to TRBD2. This CDR3 comprises 17 residues. The germline CDR1 and CDR2 sequences are SGHRS and YFSETQ. V lost 0 bases, J lost 2 bases, and 2 bases stayed unmatched. DNA of the CDR3: TGCGCCAGCAGCTTGGGGACTAGCGGGGGGAACACAGATACGCAGTATTTT. Its translation is CASSLGTSGGNTDTQYF.

This clonotype has only a few counts. This sequence may be a read error, since a much larger clone differs from it by one base. The chain combines TRBV5-1 with TRBJ2-7, with TRBD1 matching over 10 bases. After removal of 0 bases from V and 2 bases from J, the junction contained 8 bases not matched to a gene. The V gene's germline CDR1 is SGHRS and CDR2 YFSETQ. The CDR3 is made up of 17 amino acids. Here the CDR3 reads CASSLVGGQGVTYEQYF. The DNA of the CDR3 is TGCGCCAGCAGCTTGGTGGGAGGACAGGGGGTAACCTACGAGCAGTACTTC. The full variable domain, in which reference TRBV5-1 and TRBJ2-7 provide the parts outside the CDR3, is KAGVTQTPRYLIKTRGQQVTLSCSPISGHRSVSWYQQTPGQGLQFLFEYFSETQRNKGNFPGRFSGRQFSNSRSEMNVSTLELGDSALYLCASSLVGGQGVTYEQYFGPGTRLTVT.

This clonotype was seen a few times. A clone one base away is much larger, so this may be a read error. V and J are TRBV20-1 and TRBJ1-5; D not resolved. The CDR3 spans 14 residues. V was clipped by 4 bases and J by 4 bases, with 14 bases between them. From germline, CDR1 is DFQATT and CDR2 SNEGSKA (reference sequence). CDR3 sequence reads: CSATDGPSNQPQHF. The CDR3 DNA follows: TGCAGTGCTACCGACGGGCCATCGAATCAGCCCCAGCATTTT.

As concerns this clonotype: At one of its ends the junction is not consistent with the germline gene, which may arise from a read error. This chain connects TRBV6-6 to TRBJ2-2; D perhaps matches TRBD2 (5 bases). The length of the CDR3 is 17 residues. CDR1 is MNHNY and CDR2 is SVGAGI in the germline V gene (reference sequence). The CDR3 sequence is CASSYDSALANAGELFF. In DNA, the CDR3 is TGTGCCAGCAGTTACGACTCGGCATTAGCGAACGCCGGGGAGCTGTTTTTT.

This clonotype was observed a handful of times. A junction boundary mismatches the germline segment, possibly from a read error. The CDR3 protein is CTSSETSGAGEAQYF. The CDR3 DNA reads as TGCACCAGCAGTGAGACTAGCGGCGCTGGGGAGGCCCAGTACTTC. This chain uses TRBV10-2 with TRBJ2-5; 9 bases align to TRBD2. CDR1 and CDR2 from the germline V gene are WSHSY and SAAADI. The CDR3 runs 15 residues.

This clonotype was recorded a few times. The V call is TRBV10-3, the J call TRBJ2-7; the D gene could be TRBD1 or TRBD2 (5 bases each). CDR3 length: 15 residues. Trimming left V 3 bases short and J 1 base short, with 13 bases between. Germline loops: CDR1 ENHRY, CDR2 SYGVKD. CDR3 loop: CAISERMGVSYEQYF. The CDR3 nucleotides read TGTGCCATCAGTGAAAGGATGGGGGTATCCTACGAGCAGTACTTC.

This clonotype appeared a few times. This sequence joins TRBV10-2 and TRBJ1-1; D unclear. CDR3 length: 14 amino acids. Germline V gene lookup returns CDR1 WSHSY and CDR2 SAAADI. The V end lost 5 bases, the J end lost 2 bases, and 12 bases lay between the germline ends. Here the CDR3 reads CASSREVTNTEAFF. Written as DNA, the CDR3 is TGCGCCAGCAGTCGTGAAGTTACTAACACTGAAGCTTTCTTT.

J is TRBJ1-2 and V is TRBV7-2; D gene uncertain. The CDR3 contains 13 residues. Germline CDR1 reads SGHTA; CDR2 reads FQGNSA. The germline V and J ends were trimmed by 5 bases and 8 bases, with 15 bases remaining between them. The CDR3 region has the DNA TGTGCCAGCAGCCCGGAACCTAGAGGGGGCTACACCTTC. Its protein product is CASSPEPRGGYTF.

This clonotype was seen a few times. The V gene is TRBV29-1, the J gene TRBJ1-1; perhaps TRBD1 as D (5 bases). Germline CDR1 SQVTM, CDR2 ANQGSEA. V dropped 6 bases and J dropped 5 bases, with 16 bases sitting between them. This CDR3 has 13 residues. The CDR3 nucleotides are TGCAGCGTGAGGGAGACGAGGGGTACTGAAGCTTTCTTT. Translation: CSVRETRGTEAFF. Complete variable domain (other parts from reference TRBV29-1 and TRBJ1-1): SAVISQKPSRDICQRGTSLTIQCQVDSQVTMMFWYRQQPGQSLTLIATANQGSEATYESGFVIDKFPISRPNLTFSTLTVSNMSPEDSSIYLCSVRETRGTEAFFGQGTRLTVV.

This clonotype appeared a few times. V usage is TRBV20-1 and J usage is TRBJ2-3, with 7 bases identical to TRBD1. CDR3 size: 15 residues. The V segment lost 0 bases and the J segment 4 bases; nucleotides outside the gene matches: 7. Looked up from germline, CDR1 is DFQATT and CDR2 is SNEGSKA (reference sequence). CDR3 sequence: CSARDRKRGPDTQYF. CDR3 nucleotide sequence: TGCAGTGCTAGAGATCGAAAGAGGGGGCCAGATACGCAGTATTTT.

A few counts support this clonotype. V and J are TRBV6-5 and TRBJ1-1, with 10 bases identical to TRBD1. CDR1 and CDR2 from the germline V gene are MNHEY and SVGAGI. This CDR3 region has 15 residues. Trimming cost V 7 bases and J 5 bases; bases outside gene matches: 10. CDR3 nucleotide sequence: TGTGCCAGCAAGGAGCCGACAGGGGGCGAAACTGAAGCTTTCTTT. Amino acid sequence: CASKEPTGGETEAFF.

A note on this clonotype: Since the CDR3 does not end with the conserved phenylalanine or tryptophan, this likely comes from a read error. The DNA for the CDR3 is TGTGCCATCAGTCAGGGAGCAGATACGCAGTATTTG. This codes for CAISQGADTQYL. The chain couples TRBV10-3 to TRBJ2-3; the D gene could be TRBD1 or TRBD2 (5 bases each). This CDR3 is 12 amino acids long. The germline CDR1 and CDR2 sequences are ENHRY and SYGVKD. V was shortened by 5 bases and J by 4 bases, with 7 bases between the two germline ends.

The gene calls are TRBV7-9 and TRBJ1-5, with D perhaps TRBD1 (5 bases). Germline V gives CDR1 SEHNR, CDR2 FQNEAQ (reference sequence). Trimming removed 5 bases from V and 6 bases from J, with 11 bases in between. The CDR3 loop spans 13 amino acids. CDR3 coding DNA: TGTGCCAGCAGCCCATCGGGACTTCAGCCCCAGCATTTT. It is translated as CASSPSGLQPQHF.

This clonotype was detected only a few times. This rearrangement joins TRBV6-5 to TRBJ2-5, with D possibly being TRBD2 (7 bases). The CDR3 has 13 amino acids. Germline values: CDR1 MNHEY, CDR2 SVGAGI. V lost 10 bases to trimming and J lost 9 bases, with 21 bases between them. For the CDR3, the DNA is TGTGCCACTAGCAGGGGCGGGGGCGATGCCCAGTACTTC. Protein sequence: CATSRGGGDAQYF.

This clonotype was counted only a few times. Sequence at one end of the junction differs from germline and may be a read error. The chain uses TRBV18 and TRBJ1-6; a possible D gene is TRBD1 (5 bases). CDR3 length: 15 residues. Germline V CDR1 and CDR2: KGHSH, LQKENI. This CDR3 is CSSSAVGTGNSPLHF. CDR3 nucleotide sequence: TGTTCCAGCTCCGCCGTCGGGACGGGTAATTCACCCCTCCACTTT.

This clonotype showed up just a few times. V usage is TRBV12-3 or TRBV12-4 and J usage is TRBJ2-1; no firm D call. V lost 7 bases to trimming and J lost 8 bases, with 9 bases between them. CDR3 length equals 11 residues. The CDR3 loop reads CASTTADEQFF. The CDR3 nucleotides read TGTGCCAGCACCACGGCGGATGAGCAGTTCTTC.

The chain uses TRBV3-1 and TRBJ2-3; the match to TRBD2 covers 8 bases. CDR3 length equals 16 residues. Germline values: CDR1 LGHDT, CDR2 YNNKEL (reference sequence). J gave up 3 bases and V 2 bases, and 7 bases lay outside the gene matches. The CDR3: CASSQHGSGGTDTQYF. As DNA, the CDR3 is TGTGCCAGCAGCCAACATGGCAGCGGGGGAACAGATACGCAGTATTTT.

This clonotype was observed a single time. Germline is not matched at one junction end, which may reflect a read error. The chain uses TRBV6-6 and TRBJ1-1; D is undetermined. The germline V gene encodes CDR1 MNHNY and CDR2 SVGAGI (reference sequence). The length of the CDR3 is 14 residues. CDR3: CARSYPVGHTEAFF. CDR3 coding DNA: TGTGCCAGAAGTTACCCCGTCGGGCACACTGAAGCTTTCTTT.

This clonotype showed up just a few times. This chain links TRBV10-3 with TRBJ2-3; D is unclear. Trimming removed 0 bases from V and 5 bases from J, with 9 bases in between. Per the germline V gene, CDR1 is ENHRY and CDR2 is SYGVKD. The CDR3 contains 14 residues. CDR3 region: CAISESTRIDTQYF. CDR3 DNA sequence: TGTGCCATCAGTGAGTCGACTCGGATAGATACGCAGTATTTT.

This clonotype showed up many times. The chain joins TRBV10-1 to TRBJ2-1; 9 bases match TRBD2. CDR1 and CDR2 (germline): WNHNN, SYGVQD (reference sequence). This CDR3 spans 13 amino acids. V lost 5 bases and J lost 6; bases outside the gene matches: 2. The CDR3 loop is CASSTSGRNEQFF. The CDR3 DNA follows: TGCGCCAGCAGTACTAGCGGGCGCAATGAGCAGTTCTTC.

This clonotype was seen only a few times. V and J are TRBV29-1 and TRBJ2-2; D not certain. The CDR3 runs 14 residues. V shed 1 base and J shed 4 bases, with 10 bases lying between them. Germline CDR1 reads SQVTM; CDR2 reads ANQGSEA. CDR3 protein: CSVEATSSTGELFF. In DNA, the CDR3 is TGCAGCGTTGAAGCGACCTCCAGCACCGGGGAGCTGTTTTTT.

This clonotype was detected only a few times. This sequence may be a read error, since a much larger clone differs from it by one base. The chain is built from TRBV5-1 and TRBJ1-2, with unresolved D. CDR3 length equals 13 residues. Trimming cost V 6 bases and J 4 bases, with 13 bases left between them. The germline V gene has CDR1 SGHRS and CDR2 YFSETQ. The DNA for the CDR3 is TGCGCCAGCATCTTAAATAGGGCCTATGGCTACACCTTC. Translation gives CASILNRAYGYTF.

The chain recombines TRBV7-6 with TRBJ2-7, with D possibly called TRBD1 or TRBD2 (5 bases each). The V and J ends lost 1 base and 3 bases respectively, with 13 bases between them. Germline CDR1 is SGHVS and CDR2 is FNYEAQ. CDR3 length: 15 amino acids. The CDR3 loop is CASSLEPRGDYEQYF. The CDR3 nucleotides are TGTGCCAGCAGCTTAGAGCCGAGGGGCGACTACGAGCAGTACTTC. Supplemented by reference TRBV7-6 and TRBJ2-7, the full variable domain reads GAGVSQSPRYKVTKRGQDVALRCDPISGHVSLYWYRQALGQGPEFLTYFNYEAQQDKSGLPNDRFSAERPEGSISTLTIQRTEQRDSAMYRCASSLEPRGDYEQYFGPGTRLTVT.

The sample holds a few counts of this clonotype. This sequence joins TRBV12-3 or TRBV12-4 and TRBJ2-5, with TRBD2 matching over 9 bases. CDR3 length: 13 amino acids. The trim removed 7 bases at V and 5 bases at J, leaving 5 bases unmatched. The CDR3 sequence is CASTESGRETQYF. The CDR3 nucleotides are TGTGCCAGCACCGAAAGCGGGAGGGAGACCCAGTACTTC.

About this clonotype itself: This may be a read error, as it is one base from a much larger clone. The chain employs TRBV13 and TRBJ2-7; 7 positions agree with TRBD1. Unmatched junction bases numbered 7, after V lost 5 bases and J lost 3 bases. CDR1 and CDR2 from the germline V gene are PRHDT and FYEKMQ (reference sequence). CDR3 length: 14 residues. DNA of the CDR3: TGTGCCAGCAGCCCCGGACAGGTCTACTACGAGCAGTACTTC. Its translation is CASSPGQVYYEQYF.

This clonotype was seen only a few times. V gene TRBV5-1 combines with J gene TRBJ1-4; tentatively, D is TRBD1 (5 bases). The CDR3 covers 16 residues. Germline assignment: CDR1 SGHRS and CDR2 YFSETQ. Trimming removed 4 bases from V and 1 base from J, with 14 bases in between. CDR3: CASSGGDTGTNEKLFF. In nucleotides, the CDR3 is TGCGCCAGCAGCGGGGGAGACACTGGAACTAATGAAAAACTGTTTTTT.

The V gene is TRBV20-1, the J gene TRBJ2-2, with TRBD1 identical over 10 bases. This CDR3 comprises 15 residues. Trimming took 5 bases from V and 4 from J; bases not matched to a gene: 7. From germline, CDR1 is DFQATT and CDR2 SNEGSKA (reference sequence). The chain's CDR3 is CSASPRDRGTGELFF. The CDR3 region has the DNA TGCAGTGCTTCGCCCCGGGACAGGGGCACCGGGGAGCTGTTTTTT.

Notes on this clonotype: A much larger clone sits a single nucleotide away, making a read error possible. The rearrangement links TRBV10-2 to TRBJ1-2, with 7 bases matching TRBD1. Germline lookup yields CDR1 WSHSY and CDR2 SAAADI. V was clipped by 8 bases and J by 7 bases; unmatched bases: 7. The CDR3 consists of 12 residues. CDR3 nucleotides: TGCGCCAGCGGATTAGGGGGCTGTGGCTACACCTTC. Amino acid sequence: CASGLGGCGYTF.